One sample yielded the 11 T cell receptor beta chains listed below, sequenced in a study of CD8+CD57+ T cells in acquired aplastic anemia. Patients selected for sequencing had displayed CD8+CD57+ cell expansion by flow cytometry. Profiling that covered TCR beta VDJ and CDR3 relied on genomic DNA as its template. Each CDR3 protein gets one entry after TCRdb re-called the reads with MiXCR. The sample yields around 430,000 distinct CDR3 sequences, about a third seen once. The sequenced material came from sorted CD4+, CD8+, or CD8+CD57+ T cells (not recorded which) from PBMCs. The origin of the receptors is a human donor with aplastic anemia.

This clonotype was observed a handful of times. V usage is TRBV4-2 and J usage is TRBJ2-2, with 7 positions matching TRBD2. From germline, CDR1 is LGHNA and CDR2 YNFKEQ. This CDR3 has 15 residues. Germline trimming cut 5 bases from V and 7 bases from J; bases unmatched to any gene: 10. The CDR3 loop is CASSWAGGDYGELFF. CDR3 DNA sequence: TGTGCCAGCAGCTGGGCAGGTGGGGACTACGGGGAGCTGTTTTTT.

This clonotype was counted only a few times. The rearrangement joins TRBV9 to TRBJ1-4; D uncertain. This CDR3 comprises 16 residues. Trimming took off 3 bases at V and 0 bases at J, with 12 bases between the two ends. Germline V lookup: CDR1 SGDLS, CDR2 YYNGEE. The CDR3 sequence: CASSARGSSTNEKLFF. In DNA, the CDR3 is TGTGCCAGCAGCGCCCGAGGGTCCTCAACTAATGAAAAACTGTTTTTT. Using reference TRBV9 and TRBJ1-4 for the parts outside the CDR3, the full variable domain is DSGVTQTPKHLITATGQRVTLRCSPRSGDLSVYWYQQSLDQGLQFLIQYYNGEERAKGNILERFSAQQFPDLHSELNLSSLELGDSALYFCASSARGSSTNEKLFFGSGTQLSVL.

This clonotype was found many times. The CDR3 loop reads CASSLGRSDRSNSPLHF. The CDR3 bases are TGTGCCAGCAGTTTAGGTCGAAGCGACAGGTCGAATTCACCCCTCCACTTT. The chain is built from TRBV12-3 or TRBV12-4 and TRBJ1-6; perhaps TRBD1 as D (6 bases). V shed 1 base and J shed 7 bases, with 17 bases lying between them. The CDR3 length is 17 residues.

V and J are TRBV9 and TRBJ2-3; D may be TRBD2 (5 bases). The germline gives CDR1 SGDLS, CDR2 YYNGEE. This CDR3 has 16 amino acids. V was clipped by 3 bases and J by 2 bases, with 16 bases between them. The DNA for the CDR3 is TGTGCCAGCAGCGCCTCTCGCCCGGGGTACACAGATACGCAGTATTTT. It codes for CASSASRPGYTDTQYF. Together with reference TRBV9 and TRBJ2-3, the CDR3 gives the full variable domain: DSGVTQTPKHLITATGQRVTLRCSPRSGDLSVYWYQQSLDQGLQFLIQYYNGEERAKGNILERFSAQQFPDLHSELNLSSLELGDSALYFCASSASRPGYTDTQYFGPGTRLTVL.

The V and J genes are TRBV11-2 and TRBJ1-5; D might be TRBD1 (6 bases). The ends were cut back, 5 bases at V and 5 bases at J, with 13 bases in the middle. CDR1 and CDR2 (germline): SGHAT, FQNNGV. There are 14 residues in the CDR3. CDR3 DNA sequence: TGTGCCAGCAGCCAGACGGCAGGGGATCAGCCCCAGCATTTT. Translating gives CASSQTAGDQPQHF.

The chain joins TRBV6-5 to TRBJ1-2; D might be TRBD1 (6 bases). CDR1 is MNHEY, CDR2 SVGAGI, per germline. The CDR3 length is 13 residues. The V end lost 0 bases, the J end lost 10 bases, and 12 bases lay between the germline ends. CDR3 amino acids: CASSYSGGDTYTF. In nucleotides, the CDR3 is TGTGCCAGCAGTTACTCGGGTGGGGACACCTACACCTTC.

At least ten counts were recorded for this clonotype. The chain joins TRBV20-1 to TRBJ1-2; maybe TRBD1 (5 bases). The germline CDR1 and CDR2 sequences are DFQATT and SNEGSKA (reference sequence). V was trimmed by 5 bases and J by 4 bases, leaving 11 bases between them. The CDR3 runs to 12 residues. The CDR3 nucleotides are TGCAGTGCTCGTGTGGGGGGCTATGGCTACACCTTC. It specifies CSARVGGYGYTF.

As concerns this clonotype: Since the CDR3 does not end with the conserved phenylalanine or tryptophan, this likely comes from a read error. The V and J genes are TRBV29-1 and TRBJ1-6; D is uncertain. Germline V gene sequence: CDR1 SQVTM, CDR2 ANQGSEA. The CDR3 runs to 15 residues. Trimming left V 8 bases short and J 5 bases short, with 19 bases between. CDR3 in amino acids: CSQLKTGKNNSPLHL. As DNA, the CDR3 is TGCAGCCAACTAAAGACGGGCAAAAATAATTCACCCCTCCACCTT.

This clonotype occurred a few times. The rearrangement links TRBV24-1 to TRBJ1-5; 7 bases agree with TRBD1. V lost 4 bases, J lost 6 bases, and 8 bases stayed unmatched. The CDR3 runs 15 residues. CDR1 is KGHDR and CDR2 is SFDVKD in the germline V gene. The CDR3 nucleotides are TGTGCCACCAGTGAGCCTCTAACAGGGGTTCAGCCCCAGCATTTT. Translation gives CATSEPLTGVQPQHF.

The gene calls are TRBV5-1 and TRBJ1-6, with TRBD1 matching 9 bases. The CDR3 extends over 16 amino acids. V shed 4 bases, J shed 9 bases, and the junction held 11 bases outside the gene matches. Germline V gene sequence: CDR1 SGHRS, CDR2 YFSETQ. The CDR3 spells CASSTNPGQGGSPLHF. The CDR3 nucleotides read TGCGCCAGCAGCACTAACCCGGGACAGGGAGGTTCACCCCTCCACTTT.

V usage is TRBV30 and J usage is TRBJ2-7; tentatively, D is TRBD2 (7 bases). The CDR3 runs to 12 residues. Germline loops: CDR1 GTSNPN, CDR2 SVGIG (reference sequence). The V end lost 4 bases, the J end lost 3 bases, and 10 bases lay between the germline ends. In DNA, the CDR3 is TGTGCCTGGACGCGGGGGCACTACGAGCAGTACTTC. It specifies CAWTRGHYEQYF.